The rows below give T cell receptor beta chains drawn from one sample of a study of T cell responses to AZD1222 COVID-19 vaccine. Profiling relied on immunoSEQ multiplex PCR, and the TCRdb table lists in-frame clones only, not all of them. This sample carries some 120,000 clones, about 80% of them seen once, and the ten largest clones take around 9.9%. The sequencing used peripheral blood, collected on day 0 of AZD1222 vaccination. Receptors were obtained from an adult in good health. CDR3s include the opening cysteine and the closing phenylalanine or tryptophan. Each record gives: D gene, V gene, J gene, CDR3 protein. The D gene is left open where the match is weak.

d_gene: TRBD1; v_gene: TRBV18; j_gene: TRBJ1-1; CDR3aa: CASSPRTGGIGNTEAFF
d_gene: -; v_gene: TRBV7-2; j_gene: TRBJ2-7; CDR3aa: CASSLASRGSLTYEQYF
d_gene: TRBD1; v_gene: TRBV18; j_gene: TRBJ1-1; CDR3aa: CASSPVTGGSEAFF
d_gene: -; v_gene: TRBV30; j_gene: TRBJ1-2; CDR3aa: CAWGRRLSQDGYAF
d_gene: TRBD1; v_gene: TRBV5-1; j_gene: TRBJ1-1; CDR3aa: CASSQTGETFF
d_gene: TRBD1; v_gene: TRBV3-1/TRBV3-2; j_gene: TRBJ1-2; CDR3aa: CASSQPWTGGVLGYGYTF
d_gene: -; v_gene: TRBV5-4; j_gene: TRBJ2-3; CDR3aa: CASSSGWGIRTDTQYF
d_gene: -; v_gene: TRBV5-4; j_gene: TRBJ2-7; CDR3aa: CASTFKGTGPYEQYF
d_gene: TRBD2; v_gene: TRBV18; j_gene: TRBJ2-1; CDR3aa: CASSPPSGEGHEQFF
d_gene: -; v_gene: TRBV19; j_gene: TRBJ1-1; CDR3aa: CASSRAGRGREAFF
d_gene: -; v_gene: TRBV6-5; j_gene: TRBJ2-3; CDR3aa: CASSWRAPSTDTQYF
d_gene: -; v_gene: TRBV2; j_gene: TRBJ2-6; CDR3aa: CASQQSGANVLTF
d_gene: TRBD1; v_gene: TRBV5-5; j_gene: TRBJ1-6; CDR3aa: CASSGRTGAYSPLHF
d_gene: TRBD1; v_gene: TRBV9; j_gene: TRBJ1-2; CDR3aa: CASSISPGQGYGYTF
d_gene: -; v_gene: TRBV7-6; j_gene: TRBJ1-1; CDR3aa: CASSPRGAHTEAFF
d_gene: -; v_gene: TRBV14; j_gene: TRBJ1-3; CDR3aa: CASSQGFGSSGNTIYF
d_gene: TRBD2; v_gene: TRBV10-3; j_gene: TRBJ2-1; CDR3aa: CATLAGGSYNEQFF
d_gene: -; v_gene: TRBV29-1; j_gene: TRBJ2-1; CDR3aa: CSAGAGAEYNEQFF
d_gene: -; v_gene: TRBV5-6; j_gene: TRBJ2-7; CDR3aa: CASSFGPSNPYEQYF
d_gene: TRBD2; v_gene: TRBV29-1; j_gene: TRBJ2-7; CDR3aa: CSAQSRLAGEYEQYF
d_gene: -; v_gene: TRBV6-1; j_gene: TRBJ1-3; CDR3aa: CASSLGTRNTIYF
d_gene: TRBD2; v_gene: TRBV18; j_gene: TRBJ2-7; CDR3aa: CASSPPSGRYEQYF
d_gene: TRBD1; v_gene: TRBV29-1; j_gene: TRBJ2-1; CDR3aa: CSAGTDKYNEQFF
d_gene: -; v_gene: TRBV7-8; j_gene: TRBJ2-5; CDR3aa: CASSLDREMKTQYF
d_gene: -; v_gene: TRBV30; j_gene: TRBJ2-7; CDR3aa: CAWTSENYEQYF
d_gene: -; v_gene: TRBV11-2; j_gene: TRBJ2-3; CDR3aa: CASSLARYSTDTQYF
d_gene: TRBD1; v_gene: TRBV29-1; j_gene: TRBJ1-5; CDR3aa: CSGVRDRSNQPQHF
d_gene: TRBD1; v_gene: TRBV2; j_gene: TRBJ1-5; CDR3aa: CASSVRQGSSGNQPQHF
d_gene: TRBD2; v_gene: TRBV6-5; j_gene: TRBJ2-7; CDR3aa: CASSYSSGGAYEQYF
d_gene: -; v_gene: TRBV6-2/TRBV6-3; j_gene: TRBJ2-7; CDR3aa: CASSYSAYEQYF
d_gene: TRBD1; v_gene: TRBV19; j_gene: TRBJ2-2; CDR3aa: CASSIGTGETGELFF
d_gene: -; v_gene: TRBV3-1/TRBV3-2; j_gene: TRBJ1-6; CDR3aa: CASSRTRNNSPLHF
d_gene: -; v_gene: TRBV7-8; j_gene: TRBJ1-3; CDR3aa: CASSLRVLSGNTIYF
d_gene: TRBD2; v_gene: TRBV13; j_gene: TRBJ2-1; CDR3aa: CASSPTSGRIGEQFF
d_gene: -; v_gene: TRBV3-1/TRBV3-2; j_gene: TRBJ1-6; CDR3aa: CASSQDLGASLHF
d_gene: -; v_gene: TRBV3-1/TRBV3-2; j_gene: TRBJ2-5; CDR3aa: CASSYILQETQYF
d_gene: -; v_gene: TRBV7-9; j_gene: TRBJ1-5; CDR3aa: CASRRADNQPQHF
d_gene: -; v_gene: TRBV3-1/TRBV3-2; j_gene: TRBJ2-7; CDR3aa: CASSPGRQYEQYF
d_gene: -; v_gene: TRBV11-2; j_gene: TRBJ2-3; CDR3aa: CASSPRYLAADTQYF
d_gene: -; v_gene: TRBV7-9; j_gene: TRBJ1-3; CDR3aa: CASSRGGAAAGNTIYF
d_gene: -; v_gene: TRBV5-5; j_gene: TRBJ2-7; CDR3aa: CASSLSWPTFSYEQYF
d_gene: -; v_gene: TRBV18; j_gene: TRBJ2-2; CDR3aa: CASSPEKNTGELFF
d_gene: -; v_gene: TRBV28; j_gene: TRBJ1-4; CDR3aa: CASSPPGRATNEKLFF
d_gene: TRBD1; v_gene: TRBV7-2; j_gene: TRBJ1-1; CDR3aa: CASSGGGATEAFF
d_gene: TRBD1; v_gene: TRBV10-3; j_gene: TRBJ1-2; CDR3aa: CAIRNLTGGANGYTF
d_gene: -; v_gene: TRBV5-1; j_gene: TRBJ2-5; CDR3aa: CASNFGTSGTQYF